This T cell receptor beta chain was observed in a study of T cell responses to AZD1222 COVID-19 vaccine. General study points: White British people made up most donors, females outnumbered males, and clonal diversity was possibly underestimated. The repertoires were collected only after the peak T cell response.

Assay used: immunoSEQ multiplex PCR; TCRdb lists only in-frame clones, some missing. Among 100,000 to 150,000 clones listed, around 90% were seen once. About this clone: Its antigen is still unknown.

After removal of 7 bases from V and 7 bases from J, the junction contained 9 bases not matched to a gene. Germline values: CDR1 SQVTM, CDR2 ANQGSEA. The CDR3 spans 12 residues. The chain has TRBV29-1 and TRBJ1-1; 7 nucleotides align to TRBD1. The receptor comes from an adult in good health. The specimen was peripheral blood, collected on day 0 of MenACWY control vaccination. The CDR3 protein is CSAVTGEGEAFF. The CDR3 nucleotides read TGCAGCGCCGTTACAGGGGAGGGTGAAGCTTTCTTT.